This T cell receptor beta chain was recorded in a study of T cell responses to AZD1222 COVID-19 vaccine. Overall study context: Second-dose intervals near 4 or 12 weeks were combined.

Regarding the study as a whole: Spike was spanned by vaccine-associated CD4 TCRs, with dominance at 160-218 and 743-854. Among the donors, most were white British and more were female, and clonal diversity was possibly underestimated. Spike-specific TCR breadth rose after two AZD1222 doses, and depth rose as well.

With 5 bases removed from V and 1 base from J, the gap between germline ends came to 9 bases. The CDR3 runs to 13 residues. CDR1 is MNHEY and CDR2 is SVGAGI in the germline V gene. As regards this clone: The target antigen is unknown.

This table comes from immunoSEQ multiplex PCR, and its TCRdb copy is limited to in-frame clones, with some not included. The table shows 110,000 or so clones, with 88% occurring only once. This TCR was recovered from an adult in good health. This chain links TRBV6-5 with TRBJ2-7; D remains unclear. The material sequenced was peripheral blood, taken on day 0 of AZD1222 vaccination. CDR3 DNA sequence: TGTGCCAGCAGTAGTCTAGAATCCTACGAGCAGTACTTC. This translates into CASSSLESYEQYF.